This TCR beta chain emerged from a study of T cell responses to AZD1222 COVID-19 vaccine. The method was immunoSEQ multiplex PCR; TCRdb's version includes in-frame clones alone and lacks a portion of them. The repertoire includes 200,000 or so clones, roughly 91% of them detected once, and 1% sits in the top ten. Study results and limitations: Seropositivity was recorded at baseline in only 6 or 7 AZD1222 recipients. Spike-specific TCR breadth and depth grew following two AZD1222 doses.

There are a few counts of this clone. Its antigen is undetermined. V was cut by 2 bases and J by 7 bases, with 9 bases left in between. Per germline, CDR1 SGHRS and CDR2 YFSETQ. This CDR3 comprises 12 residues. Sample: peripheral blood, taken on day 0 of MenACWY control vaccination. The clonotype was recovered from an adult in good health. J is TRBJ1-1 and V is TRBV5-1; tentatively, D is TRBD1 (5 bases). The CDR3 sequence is CASSFQGDEAFF. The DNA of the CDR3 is TGCGCCAGCAGCTTCCAAGGGGATGAAGCTTTCTTT.